This TCR beta chain was observed in a study of metastatic and nonmetastatic thyroid tumors. Study summary: The authors compared repertoires across blood and tumor or nodule tissue from malignant and benign thyroid patients.

Original data processing: CDR3 was compared across clinicopathological groups, and the resulting differences were used to build a distant-metastasis classifier for papillary thyroid cancer. TCRdb re-called the PCR reads via MiXCR. The V and J calls come from TCRdb's annotation, not from the publication. In the table there are 30,000 to 45,000 clones, 30% to 40% of which are singletons. Study-wide results and limits: Benign nodules reportedly had significantly lower TCR beta diversity than malignant thyroid tumors in blood and tumor.

There were no patients who had received any treatment before thyroid surgery. Trimming removed 2 bases from V and 2 bases from J, with 9 bases in between. Germline CDR1 reads MNHEY; CDR2 reads SVGAGI. The CDR3 has 14 amino acids. This clone came up a few times. Its antigen remains unidentified. Sequencing was performed on tumor tissue. The receptor was derived from a female donor with papillary thyroid cancer or a benign thyroid nodule (not recorded which). Some clones in this sample may be carry-over from other donors' samples. The chain is built from TRBV6-5 and TRBJ1-2; D is uncertain. In nucleotides, the CDR3 is TGTGCCAGCAGTTACGATTCTTACAACTATGGCTACACCTTC. Its protein is CASSYDSYNYGYTF.